This T cell receptor (beta chain) appears in the sequencing data of a study of identical twins. Turning to this clonotype: Its antigen remains unknown.

TCRdb re-derived calls from the 5' RACE reads in MiXCR, one entry per CDR3 protein. The table has some 300,000 distinct CDR3 sequences, more than 9% seen once. Healthy Caucasians alone served as donors. Findings of the study overall: Out-of-frame TCR alpha sharing in monozygotic twins exceeded recombination model predictions. While abundant cord blood beta clonotypes carried fewer insertions, memory repertoires showed no such pattern. Because invariant MAIT and iNKT cells could be present, zero-insertion analyses could be partly confounded.

The CDR3 is 14 residues long. Germline values: CDR1 MNHEY, CDR2 SMNVEV (reference sequence). V was pared by 0 bases and J by 6 bases, with 3 bases of the junction left unmatched. This sample was also put to use in a study of yellow fever vaccine responses in identical twins.

The clonotype comes from a woman aged 18-35 years in good health. The source material was CD8+ T cells sorted from blood. The chain combines TRBV27 with TRBJ2-7; TRBD1 matches 9 bases. CDR3 sequence (DNA): TGTGCCAGCAGTTTATCCAGGACAGGGGTCGAGCAGTACGTC. It yields the protein CASSLSRTGVEQYV.